The sequence of this T cell receptor beta chain was determined in a study of long-term antiretroviral therapy in people with HIV. At the survey level, the v3.0 immunoSEQ assay was run. Sequencing targeted about 35,000-50,000 T-cell genomes per sample. Repertoires were generated with immunoSEQ multiplex PCR, while TCRdb's copy carries only in-frame clones and drops some. The data contain around 25,000 clones, 81% of them seen just once; the ten biggest clones take up about a sixth. Germline V gene sequence: CDR1 SGHDN, CDR2 FVKESK. There are 14 residues in the CDR3. Trimming removed 3 bases from V and 2 bases from J, with 11 bases in between. A word on this clone: Its target is unknown.

The samples comprised roughly 1-10 million cryopreserved PBMC ahead of DNA extraction. Whole-study results and caveats: Blood in the study was drawn between the mid-2000s and the late 2010s, possibly under older ART regimens, which may be less effective than current ones. The study found that diversity rose after ART but stayed below transplant donor controls.

The chain joins TRBV14 to TRBJ2-7; D might be TRBD1 (6 bases). The sequences come from unsorted PBMCs, collected at the start of antiretroviral therapy, before treatment. The source is a woman between 18 and 30 years old with HIV. The CDR3: CASSQKTGPYEQYF. Here the CDR3 DNA reads TGTGCCAGCAGCCAGAAGACAGGCCCCTACGAGCAGTACTTC.